One and the same sample provided the 13 T cell receptor beta chains below, sequenced in a study of CD8 T cells in Susac syndrome. Reverse transcription of roughly 0.5 to 1 ug RNA was carried out with random hexamers. TCRdb re-derived calls from the immunoSEQ multiplex PCR reads in MiXCR, one entry per CDR3 protein. The top ten clones hold around 0.12% of a sample with about 430,000 distinct CDR3 sequences, approximately 85% of them seen once. The sample consisted of CD8+ T cells from PBMCs. Source of these receptors: a human donor with multiple sclerosis.

The chain carries TRBV4-1 and TRBJ2-3; 7 positions agree with TRBD2. The CDR3 has 15 residues. CDR1 MGHRA and CDR2 YSYEKL come from the germline V gene. V was clipped by 4 bases and J by 2 bases; unmatched bases: 6. The CDR3 protein is CASSRGTTNTDTQYF. DNA of the CDR3: TGCGCCAGCAGCCGGGGGACTACCAACACAGATACGCAGTATTTT.

DNA for the CDR3: TGTGCCAGCAGCCTAGGGTCGGGACTAGCCTACGAGCAGTACTTC. Translating gives CASSLGSGLAYEQYF. The chain has TRBV27 and TRBJ2-7, with TRBD2 identical over 8 bases. CDR1 is MNHEY, CDR2 SMNVEV, per germline (reference sequence). The CDR3 contains 15 residues. The J segment lost 2 bases and the V segment lost 6 bases, leaving 9 bases of the junction unmatched.

This rearrangement joins TRBV6-1 to TRBJ2-7, with 10 bases aligning to TRBD2. This CDR3 region has 15 residues. The trim removed 0 bases at V and 7 bases at J, leaving 6 bases unmatched. From germline, CDR1 is MNHNS and CDR2 SASEGT. The CDR3 bases are TGTGCCAGCAGTGAAGCGAGAGCGGGGGGGCGGGAGCAGTACTTC. This gives the protein CASSEARAGGREQYF.

The V and J genes are TRBV28 and TRBJ1-1; D is possibly TRBD1 (5 bases). Germline CDR1 and CDR2: MDHEN and SYDVKM. The CDR3 contains 15 residues. V shed 2 bases and J shed 0 bases, with 10 bases lying between them. CDR3 amino acids: CASSLPGHLNTEAFF. In DNA form, the CDR3 reads TGTGCCAGCAGTTTACCCGGACACTTGAACACTGAAGCTTTCTTT.

The chain recombines TRBV4-1 with TRBJ2-7; a possible D gene is TRBD2 (5 bases). Trimming cost V 3 bases and J 2 bases, with 20 bases left between them. The CDR3 totals 17 residues. Germline V lookup: CDR1 MGHRA, CDR2 YSYEKL. CDR3 DNA sequence: TGCGCCAGCAGCCAGGAATCCCGCGGGCACCTACCCTACGAGCAGTACTTC. This translates into CASSQESRGHLPYEQYF.

V gene TRBV4-1 combines with J gene TRBJ2-7; TRBD2 might be the D (5 bases). Germline V lookup: CDR1 MGHRA, CDR2 YSYEKL. The CDR3 is made up of 16 amino acids. Trimming removed 0 bases at V and 0 bases at J, with 12 bases between. CDR3 nucleotide sequence: TGCGCCAGCAGCCAAGAAGGAGCGGAAAACTCCTACGAGCAGTACTTC. Residues: CASSQEGAENSYEQYF.

This rearrangement joins TRBV15 to TRBJ1-5, with no clear D. Trimming took 4 bases from V and 5 from J, leaving 12 bases between them. In germline, CDR1 is LNHNV, CDR2 YYDKDF (reference sequence). The CDR3 spans 14 residues. The DNA for the CDR3 is TGTGCCACCAGCACGTTGGGGATGTATCAGCCCCAGCATTTT. This translates into CATSTLGMYQPQHF.

The CDR3 loop reads CASSQGLAGVHEQFF. The CDR3 DNA sequence: TGTGCCAGCAGCCAGGGACTAGCGGGAGTACATGAGCAGTTCTTC. The chain has TRBV3-1 and TRBJ2-1; 14 nucleotides line up with TRBD2. CDR1 and CDR2 (germline): LGHDT, YNNKEL (reference sequence). The CDR3 runs 15 residues. V dropped 3 bases and J dropped 8; count of bases not matched to a gene: 3.

The J gene is TRBJ1-6, the V gene TRBV4-1, with 7 bases lining up with TRBD1. Germline V gene data show CDR1 as MGHRA and CDR2 as YSYEKL. V was clipped by 1 base and J by 7 bases; unmatched bases: 13. The CDR3 totals 18 residues. The DNA for the CDR3 is TGCGCCAGCAGCCAAGGGGTAATAGGAGGACAGGAGAATTCACCCCTCCACTTT. It encodes CASSQGVIGGQENSPLHF.

The chain is built from TRBV4-1 and TRBJ2-3; TRBD2 matches 11 bases. Germline assignment: CDR1 MGHRA and CDR2 YSYEKL. Unmatched junction bases numbered 8, after V lost 8 bases and J lost 4 bases. This CDR3 is built from 15 residues. The CDR3 DNA is TGCGCCAGCGCACTAGCGGGAGTTCCCTCAGATACGCAGTATTTT. Protein product: CASALAGVPSDTQYF.

V is TRBV27 and J is TRBJ1-2, with 12 bases identical to TRBD1. V gave up 3 bases and J gave up 0 bases; unmatched junction bases: 5. This CDR3 is 17 amino acids long. CDR1 and CDR2 (germline): MNHEY, SMNVEV (reference sequence). The CDR3 region has the DNA TGTGCCAGCAGTTTTACGGGACAGGGGGCTTCTAACTATGGCTACACCTTC. Its protein is CASSFTGQGASNYGYTF.

The DNA for the CDR3 is TGTGCCAGCAGCCTAAAGCCATTGGGGAACACTGAAGCTTTCTTT. This sequence encodes CASSLKPLGNTEAFF. The chain employs TRBV5-4 and TRBJ1-1, with D uncertain. Trimming took 4 bases from V and 1 from J, leaving 14 bases between them. Per germline, CDR1 SGHNT and CDR2 YYREEE (reference sequence). The CDR3 consists of 15 residues.

V gene TRBV6-5 combines with J gene TRBJ1-1, with no clear D. The CDR3 spans 12 residues. The V end was cut by 11 bases, the J end by 5 bases, with 15 bases between. The germline V gene encodes CDR1 MNHEY and CDR2 SVGAGI. This chain's CDR3 is CASSGLGTEAFF. The CDR3, as DNA: TGTGCCTCGTCTGGATTGGGGACTGAAGCTTTCTTT.